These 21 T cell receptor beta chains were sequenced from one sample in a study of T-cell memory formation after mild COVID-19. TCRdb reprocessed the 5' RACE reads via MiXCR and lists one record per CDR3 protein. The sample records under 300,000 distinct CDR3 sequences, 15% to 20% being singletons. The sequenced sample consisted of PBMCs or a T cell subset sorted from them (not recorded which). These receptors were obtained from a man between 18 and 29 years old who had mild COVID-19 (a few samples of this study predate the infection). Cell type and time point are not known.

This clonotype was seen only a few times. The CDR3 sequence is CASRSRVLGNTIYF. CDR3 in DNA: TGTGCCAGCAGGTCGAGGGTCTTAGGAAACACCATATATTTT. The chain carries TRBV12-3 or TRBV12-4 and TRBJ1-3; the D is unclear. CDR3 size: 14 residues. The ends were cut back, 6 bases at V and 4 bases at J, with 13 bases in the middle.

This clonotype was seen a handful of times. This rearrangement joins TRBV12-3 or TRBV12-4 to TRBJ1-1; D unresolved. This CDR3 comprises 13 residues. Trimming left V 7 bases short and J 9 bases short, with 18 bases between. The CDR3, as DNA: TGTGCCAGCACCCCCCGACGAAGGTCCAAAGCTTTCTTT. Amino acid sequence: CASTPRRRSKAFF.

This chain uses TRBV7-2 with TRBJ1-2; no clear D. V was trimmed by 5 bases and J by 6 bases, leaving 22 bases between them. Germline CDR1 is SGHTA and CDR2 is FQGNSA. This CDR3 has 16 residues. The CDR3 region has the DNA TGTGCCAGCAGCCCACACCCCCGGGCCGGGGTGGATGGCTACACCTTC. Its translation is CASSPHPRAGVDGYTF.

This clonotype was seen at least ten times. CDR3 loop: CASNEAEETQYF. DNA for the CDR3: TGTGCCAGCAACGAGGCTGAAGAGACCCAGTACTTC. The chain links TRBV28 to TRBJ2-5, with no clear D. The V gene lost 7 bases and the J gene lost 3 bases, with 9 bases spanning the gap. CDR1 is MDHEN, CDR2 SYDVKM, per germline. The CDR3 has 12 amino acids.

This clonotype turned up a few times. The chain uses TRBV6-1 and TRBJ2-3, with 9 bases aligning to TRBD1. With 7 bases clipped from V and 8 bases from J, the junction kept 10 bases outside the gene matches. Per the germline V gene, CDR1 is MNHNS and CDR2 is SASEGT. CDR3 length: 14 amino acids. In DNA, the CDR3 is TGTGCCAGCAACAGCCGGGACAGGGCTTTTACGCAGTATTTT. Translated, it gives CASNSRDRAFTQYF.

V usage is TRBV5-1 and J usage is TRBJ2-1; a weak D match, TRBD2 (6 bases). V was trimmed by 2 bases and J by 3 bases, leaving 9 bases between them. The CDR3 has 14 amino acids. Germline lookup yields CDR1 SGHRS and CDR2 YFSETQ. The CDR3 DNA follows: TGCGCCAGCAGCTTATGGGGGGTCTACAATGAGCAGTTCTTC. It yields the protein CASSLWGVYNEQFF.

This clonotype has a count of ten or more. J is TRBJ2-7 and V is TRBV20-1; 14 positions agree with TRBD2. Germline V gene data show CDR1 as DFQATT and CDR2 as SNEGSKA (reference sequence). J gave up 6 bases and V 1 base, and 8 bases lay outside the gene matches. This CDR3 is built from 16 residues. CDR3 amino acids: CSARARLAGGRGEQYF. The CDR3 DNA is TGCAGTGCTAGAGCGCGACTAGCGGGGGGGCGGGGCGAGCAGTACTTC.

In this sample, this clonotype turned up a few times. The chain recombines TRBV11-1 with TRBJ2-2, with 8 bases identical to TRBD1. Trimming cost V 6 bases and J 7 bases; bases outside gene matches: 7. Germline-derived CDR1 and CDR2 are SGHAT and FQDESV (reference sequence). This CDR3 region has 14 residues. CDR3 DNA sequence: TGTGCCAGCAGTCGGCGACAGGGGAGCGGGGAGCTGTTTTTT. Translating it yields CASSRRQGSGELFF. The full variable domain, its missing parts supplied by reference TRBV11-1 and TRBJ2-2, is EAEVAQSPRYKITEKSQAVAFWCDPISGHATLYWYRQILGQGPELLVQFQDESVVDDSQLPKDRFSAERLKGVDSTLKIQPAELGDSAMYLCASSRRQGSGELFFGEGSRLTVL.

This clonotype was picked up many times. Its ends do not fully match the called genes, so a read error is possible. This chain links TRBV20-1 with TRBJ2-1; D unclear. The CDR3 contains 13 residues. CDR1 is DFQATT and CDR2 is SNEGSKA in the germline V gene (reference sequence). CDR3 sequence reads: CSARVSAGAEQFF. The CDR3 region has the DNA TGCAGTGCAAGAGTCTCGGCAGGAGCTGAGCAGTTCTTC.

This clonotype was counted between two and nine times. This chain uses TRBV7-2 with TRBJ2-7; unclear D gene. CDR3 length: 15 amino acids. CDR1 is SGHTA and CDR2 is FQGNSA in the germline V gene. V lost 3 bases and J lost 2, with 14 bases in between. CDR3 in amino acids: CASSFGRQMPYEQYF. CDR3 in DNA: TGTGCCAGCAGCTTTGGACGCCAAATGCCCTACGAGCAGTACTTC.

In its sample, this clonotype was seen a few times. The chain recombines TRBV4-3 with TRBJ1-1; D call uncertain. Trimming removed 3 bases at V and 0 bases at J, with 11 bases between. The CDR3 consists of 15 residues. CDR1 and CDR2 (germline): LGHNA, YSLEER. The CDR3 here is CASSQELTMNTEAFF. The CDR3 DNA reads TGCGCCAGCAGCCAGGAGTTAACCATGAACACTGAAGCTTTCTTT.

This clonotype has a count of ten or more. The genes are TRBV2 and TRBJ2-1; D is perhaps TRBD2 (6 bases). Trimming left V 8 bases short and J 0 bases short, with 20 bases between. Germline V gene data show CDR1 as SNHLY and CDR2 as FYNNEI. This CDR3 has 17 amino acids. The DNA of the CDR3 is TGTGCCAGCTCCGAACGGGGACTCTCCTTCTCCTACAATGAGCAGTTCTTC. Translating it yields CASSERGLSFSYNEQFF.

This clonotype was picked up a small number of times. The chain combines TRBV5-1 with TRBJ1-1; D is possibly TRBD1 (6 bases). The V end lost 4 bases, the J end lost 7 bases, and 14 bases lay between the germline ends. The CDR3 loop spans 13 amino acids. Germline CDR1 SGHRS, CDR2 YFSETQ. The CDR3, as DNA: TGCGCCAGCAGCGAGGCAGGGGTTTATGAAGCTTTCTTT. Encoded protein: CASSEAGVYEAFF.

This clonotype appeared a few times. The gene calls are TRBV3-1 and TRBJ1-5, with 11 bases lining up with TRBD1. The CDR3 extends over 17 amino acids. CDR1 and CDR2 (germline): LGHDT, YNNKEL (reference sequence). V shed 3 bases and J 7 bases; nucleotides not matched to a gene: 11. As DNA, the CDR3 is TGTGCCAGCAGCCATTCCCCCGGGACAGGGGGAAAACAGCCCCAGCATTTT. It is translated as CASSHSPGTGGKQPQHF.

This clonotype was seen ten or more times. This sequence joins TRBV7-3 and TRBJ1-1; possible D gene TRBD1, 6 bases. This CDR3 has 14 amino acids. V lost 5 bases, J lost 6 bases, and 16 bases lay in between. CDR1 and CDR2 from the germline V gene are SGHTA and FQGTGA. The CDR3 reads CASSANTGTSEAFF. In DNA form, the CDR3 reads TGTGCCAGCAGCGCAAATACAGGGACATCTGAAGCTTTCTTT. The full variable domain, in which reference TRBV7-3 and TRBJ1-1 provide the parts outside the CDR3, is GAGVSQTPSNKVTEKGKYVELRCDPISGHTALYWYRQSLGQGPEFLIYFQGTGAADDSGLPNDRFFAVRPEGSVSTLKIQRTERGDSAVYLCASSANTGTSEAFFGQGTRLTVV.

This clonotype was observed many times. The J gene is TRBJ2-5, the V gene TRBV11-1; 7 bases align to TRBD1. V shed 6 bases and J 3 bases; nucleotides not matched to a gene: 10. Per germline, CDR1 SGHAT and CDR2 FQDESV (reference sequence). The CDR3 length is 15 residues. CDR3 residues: CASRNRDRGEETQYF. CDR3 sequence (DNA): TGTGCCAGCAGGAACCGGGACAGAGGGGAAGAGACCCAGTACTTC.

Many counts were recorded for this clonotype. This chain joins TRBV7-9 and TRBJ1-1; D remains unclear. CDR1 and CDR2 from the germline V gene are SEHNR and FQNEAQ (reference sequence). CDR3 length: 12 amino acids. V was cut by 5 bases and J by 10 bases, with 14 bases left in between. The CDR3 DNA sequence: TGTGCCAGCAGCCCCATTCAAGTTGGAGCTTTCTTT. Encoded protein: CASSPIQVGAFF.

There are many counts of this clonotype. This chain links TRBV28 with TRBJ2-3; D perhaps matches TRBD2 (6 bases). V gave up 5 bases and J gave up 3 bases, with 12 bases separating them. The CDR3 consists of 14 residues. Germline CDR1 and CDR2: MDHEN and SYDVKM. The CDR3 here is CASSPGVTTDTQYF. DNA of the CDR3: TGTGCCAGCAGTCCGGGGGTAACTACAGATACGCAGTATTTT.

CDR3 amino acids: CASSLRQISPLHF. CDR3 nucleotides: TGTGCCAGCAGCTTAAGACAGATTTCACCCCTCCACTTT. The chain joins TRBV7-8 to TRBJ1-6; tentatively, D is TRBD1 (5 bases). The CDR3 has 13 amino acids. Germline V CDR1 and CDR2: SGHVS, FQNEAQ. The ends were cut back, 2 bases at V and 9 bases at J, with 8 bases in the middle.

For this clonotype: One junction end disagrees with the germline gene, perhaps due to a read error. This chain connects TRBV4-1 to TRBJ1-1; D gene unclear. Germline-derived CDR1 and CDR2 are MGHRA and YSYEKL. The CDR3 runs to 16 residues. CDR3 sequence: CASSQVRGAANTEALF. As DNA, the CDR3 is TGCGCCAGCAGCCAAGTTCGAGGAGCAGCGAACACTGAAGCTTTATTT.

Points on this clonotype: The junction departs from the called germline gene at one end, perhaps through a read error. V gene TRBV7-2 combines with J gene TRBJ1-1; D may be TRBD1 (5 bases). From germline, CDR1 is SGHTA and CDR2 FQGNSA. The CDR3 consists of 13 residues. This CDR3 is CASSSPPGTLRAF. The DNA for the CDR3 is TGTGCCAGCAGCTCTCCACCGGGGACCTTGCGGGCTTTT. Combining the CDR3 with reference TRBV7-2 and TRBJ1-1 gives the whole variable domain GAGVSQSPSNKVTEKGKDVELRCDPISGHTALYWYRQSLGQGLEFLIYFQGNSAPDKSGLPSDRFSAERTGGSVSTLTIQRTQQEDSAVYLCASSSPPGTLRAFGQGTRLTVV.